Shown below are 4 T cell receptor beta chains from a single sample sequenced in a study of T cells in Graves' hyperthyroidism and ophthalmopathy. Authors of the study amplified TCR beta CDR3 regions from RNA transcripts. When the TCR CDR3 underwent first-round RT-PCR, the HTBI primer set was used. TCRdb re-called the multiplex PCR reads through MiXCR, storing one row per CDR3 protein. The sample yields some 770,000 distinct CDR3 sequences, about 15% seen once. The specimen sequenced was blood. Receptors were obtained from a man aged 18 to 30 with Graves' hyperthyroidism.

This sequence joins TRBV19 and TRBJ2-1; D perhaps matches TRBD2 (6 bases). The germline V gene has CDR1 LNHDA and CDR2 SQIVND (reference sequence). The ends were cut back, 1 base at V and 3 bases at J, with 10 bases in the middle. The CDR3 contains 15 residues. The CDR3 region has the DNA TGTGCCAGTAGTATAGGTGGGAGGTTCTACAATGAGCAGTTCTTC. It codes for CASSIGGRFYNEQFF.

The chain joins TRBV7-9 to TRBJ2-3, with D unresolved. CDR1 and CDR2 from the germline V gene are SEHNR and FQNEAQ (reference sequence). The CDR3 has 13 residues. V shed 0 bases and J shed 7 bases, with 8 bases lying between them. The CDR3 DNA follows: TGTGCCAGCAGCTTAGCGTCGGCGAATACGCAGTATTTT. It codes for CASSLASANTQYF. The full variable domain, its missing parts supplied by reference TRBV7-9 and TRBJ2-3, is DTGVSQNPRHKITKRGQNVTFRCDPISEHNRLYWYRQTLGQGPEFLTYFQNEAQLEKSRLLSDRFSAERPKGSFSTLEIQRTEQGDSAMYLCASSLASANTQYFGPGTRLTVL.

In its sample, this clonotype was seen a few times. The J gene is TRBJ2-3, the V gene TRBV4-1; D is undetermined. Germline-derived CDR1 and CDR2 are MGHRA and YSYEKL. V was trimmed by 6 bases and J by 3 bases, leaving 13 bases between them. The CDR3 is made up of 14 amino acids. CDR3 protein: CASRLSDVTDTQYF. The CDR3 nucleotides read TGCGCCAGCAGATTAAGCGACGTTACAGATACGCAGTATTTT.

This clonotype has more than one count but fewer than ten. This chain uses TRBV6-9 with TRBJ2-7; 11 nucleotides align to TRBD2. V shed 4 bases and J 5 bases; nucleotides not matched to a gene: 7. The CDR3 extends over 15 amino acids. CDR1 is MNHGY, CDR2 SVAAGI, per germline. In DNA, the CDR3 is TGTGCCAGCAGTTTAACTAGCGGGAGCCCCGACGAGCAGTACTTC. It yields the protein CASSLTSGSPDEQYF.